Below are 17 T cell receptor beta chains sequenced from a single sample in a study of neurological immune-mediated disorders. TCRdb called the 5' RACE reads again in MiXCR, with one record for every CDR3 protein. The table records 50,000 to 70,000 distinct CDR3 sequences, over 2% of them present only once. The sample consisted of PBMCs. The receptors originated from a man in his fifties with multiple sclerosis.

The sample holds many counts of this clonotype. The chain recombines TRBV5-1 with TRBJ2-7, with 8 bases aligning to TRBD1. The CDR3 length is 15 residues. Germline CDR1 and CDR2: SGHRS and YFSETQ. V lost 4 bases and J lost 4; bases outside the gene matches: 10. DNA of the CDR3: TGCGCCAGCAGCCTGCAGGGACAGGCCGGTTACGAGCAGTACTTC. It codes for CASSLQGQAGYEQYF.

In its sample, this clonotype was seen many times. This chain links TRBV6-2 or TRBV6-3 with TRBJ2-7, with D maybe TRBD1 (6 bases). This CDR3 comprises 15 residues. Trimming shortened V by 6 bases and J by 1 base, and 16 bases separated the two germline ends. The germline gives CDR1 MNHEY, CDR2 SVGEGT. The CDR3, as DNA: TGTGCCAGCAGCTCCAGGGGAAGTGCGTCCTACGAGCAGTACTTC. Amino acid sequence: CASSSRGSASYEQYF.

This clonotype was recorded at least ten times. The V call is TRBV4-1, the J call TRBJ1-1; 11 bases line up with TRBD1. V was pared by 2 bases and J by 6 bases, with 5 bases of the junction left unmatched. This CDR3 contains 15 residues. In germline, CDR1 is MGHRA, CDR2 YSYEKL. The chain's CDR3 is CASSQPWTGGSEAFF. In DNA, the CDR3 is TGCGCCAGCAGCCAACCTTGGACAGGGGGCTCTGAAGCTTTCTTT.

This clonotype has a count of ten or more. The V and J genes are TRBV7-2 and TRBJ2-1; D is undetermined. Germline values: CDR1 SGHTA, CDR2 FQGNSA. The CDR3 contains 12 residues. V lost 0 bases, J lost 5 bases, and 2 bases lay in between. CDR3 region: CASSLAHNEQFF. The CDR3 DNA reads as TGTGCCAGCAGCTTAGCCCACAATGAGCAGTTCTTC. Full variable domain (missing parts from reference TRBV7-2 and TRBJ2-1): GAGVSQSPSNKVTEKGKDVELRCDPISGHTALYWYRQSLGQGLEFLIYFQGNSAPDKSGLPSDRFSAERTGGSVSTLTIQRTQQEDSAVYLCASSLAHNEQFFGPGTRLTVL.

This clonotype was recorded many times. The chain joins TRBV20-1 to TRBJ1-6; 8 nucleotides line up with TRBD1. CDR3 length equals 16 residues. The junction had 11 bases not matched to a gene; V was cut back by 0 bases and J by 10 bases. CDR1 and CDR2 from the germline V gene are DFQATT and SNEGSKA (reference sequence). The CDR3 DNA reads TGCAGTGCTAGAGATCGAGGGGGCAGGGGGCACTCACCCCTCCACTTT. This gives the protein CSARDRGGRGHSPLHF.

In this sample, this clonotype turned up many times. The chain joins TRBV18 to TRBJ1-1; D possibly corresponds to TRBD1 (6 bases). V lost 3 bases and J lost 7, with 15 bases in between. CDR1 is KGHSH, CDR2 LQKENI, per germline. The CDR3 runs 14 residues. The CDR3 protein is CASSPAGGGNEAFF. CDR3 sequence (DNA): TGTGCCAGCTCACCGGCGGGAGGGGGAAATGAAGCTTTCTTT.

This clonotype has at least ten counts. The chain carries TRBV4-2 and TRBJ2-1; 10 bases are shared with TRBD2. The V and J ends lost 3 bases and 4 bases, in that order; junction bases with no gene match: 3. CDR1 and CDR2 (germline): LGHNA, YNFKEQ. The CDR3 runs to 15 residues. The CDR3: CASSQGTSDYNEQFF. CDR3 coding DNA: TGTGCCAGCAGCCAGGGGACTAGCGATTACAATGAGCAGTTCTTC.

This clonotype was recorded at least ten times. V is TRBV5-1 and J is TRBJ2-7; weak D call: TRBD1 (6 bases). This CDR3 has 14 amino acids. Germline assignment: CDR1 SGHRS and CDR2 YFSETQ. Trimming took off 4 bases at V and 2 bases at J, with 13 bases between the two ends. CDR3 in DNA: TGCGCCAGCAGCGAGACAGGATCCCCCTACGAGCAGTACTTC. The encoded protein is CASSETGSPYEQYF.

At least ten counts were recorded for this clonotype. CDR3 in amino acids: CASSPTGFSYNEQFF. CDR3 bases: TGTGCCAGCAGCCCTACCGGGTTTTCCTACAATGAGCAGTTCTTC. The chain couples TRBV7-8 to TRBJ2-1; D is unclear. The V and J ends lost 5 bases and 1 base respectively, with 12 bases between them. This CDR3 comprises 15 residues. Germline CDR1 is SGHVS and CDR2 is FQNEAQ.

In this sample, this clonotype turned up many times. As DNA, the CDR3 is TGCGCCAGCAGCTCAGGACCGAGCTCCTACAATGAGCAGTTCTTC. Protein sequence: CASSSGPSSYNEQFF. V usage is TRBV4-3 and J usage is TRBJ2-1; no clear D gene. Trimming pared 5 bases from V and 0 bases from J, leaving 11 bases between. The CDR3 totals 15 residues. The germline gives CDR1 LGHNA, CDR2 YSLEER.

At least ten counts were recorded for this clonotype. The CDR3 loop is CASSMTGNNYGYTF. CDR3 DNA sequence: TGTGCCAGCAGTATGACAGGCAATAACTATGGCTACACCTTC. The chain is built from TRBV12-3 or TRBV12-4 and TRBJ1-2; D might be TRBD1 (6 bases). Trimming removed 5 bases at V and 1 base at J, with 11 bases between. The CDR3 covers 14 residues.

Many counts were recorded for this clonotype. The chain recombines TRBV20-1 with TRBJ2-3; 11 bases agree with TRBD2. J gave up 4 bases and V 1 base, and 10 bases lay outside the gene matches. The CDR3 contains 17 residues. The V gene's germline CDR1 is DFQATT and CDR2 SNEGSKA (reference sequence). The CDR3 nucleotides are TGCAGTGCTAGAGCCCTGGTAGCGGGGGGGCCCCCAGATACGCAGTATTTT. Amino acids: CSARALVAGGPPDTQYF.

In its sample, this clonotype was seen many times. The chain links TRBV29-1 to TRBJ1-2, with a tentative D call TRBD1 (6 bases). The CDR3 contains 11 residues. Trimming shortened V by 5 bases and J by 7 bases, and 11 bases separated the two germline ends. Germline CDR1 is SQVTM and CDR2 is ANQGSEA. This CDR3 is CSVTQGGGYTF. In nucleotides, the CDR3 is TGCAGCGTTACACAGGGAGGTGGCTACACCTTC.

This clonotype has ten or more counts. The limits of the CDR3 on the DNA are not certain, so only TCRdb's listed CDR3 is given. The chain links TRBV7-5 to TRBJ1-5. TRBV7-5 is listed as a pseudogene. Ends included, the CDR3 has 14 residues. CDR3 region: CISVPVEAYWLQHF.

This clonotype has a count of ten or more. The chain has TRBV7-2 and TRBJ1-2, with 8 bases that match TRBD1. Losses at the gene ends were 6 bases for V and 2 bases for J; bases not matched to a gene: 5. Germline CDR1 is SGHTA and CDR2 is FQGNSA. There are 14 residues in the CDR3. CDR3 DNA: TGTGCCAGCAGAACGACAGGGGAGAACTATGGCTACACCTTC. This encodes CASRTTGENYGYTF.

V gene TRBV6-2 or TRBV6-3 combines with J gene TRBJ1-1, with 12 bases fitting TRBD1. Germline V gives CDR1 MNHEY, CDR2 SVGEGT. Losses at the gene ends were 6 bases for V and 1 base for J; bases not matched to a gene: 12. CDR3 length: 18 residues. CDR3: CASRGSGTGGVWNTEAFF. CDR3 bases: TGTGCCAGCAGAGGATCCGGGACAGGGGGCGTTTGGAACACTGAAGCTTTCTTT.

This clonotype has at least ten counts. The CDR3 nucleotides read TGCGCCAGCAGCTCATCACCACAGGGCAACTATGGCTACACCTTC. Its translation: CASSSSPQGNYGYTF. The chain links TRBV5-1 to TRBJ1-2; a possible D gene is TRBD1 (6 bases). The CDR3 sequence is 15 residues long. V was clipped by 3 bases and J by 2 bases, with 14 bases between them. The germline CDR1 and CDR2 sequences are SGHRS and YFSETQ.